This record looks at one T cell receptor beta chain sequence and its context. Its antigen is not known. Every immunoSEQ plate was one replicate of a subset's evenly spread DNA. Sequenced by immunoSEQ multiplex PCR; TCRdb stores in-frame clones only, minus some. The table has about 1 million clones, roughly 80% seen once. The donors, healthy adults who were HIV-negative, had experienced no recent acute infections or vaccinations. These data belong to a study of shared clonotypes between healthy human individuals. Study-level information: The donor group consisted of two women and a few men, aged 18 to 49.

Study-wide results and limits: In contrast to clonotypes shared by all four donors, non-shared clonotypes had lower generation probabilities.

The CDR3 totals 13 residues. Germline CDR1 and CDR2: KGHSH and LQKENI. Unmatched junction bases numbered 4, after V lost 3 bases and J lost 7 bases. The sample taken for sequencing was memory CD4+ T cells sorted from blood. Stated subset: CD45RA-negative fraction. This TCR derives from a man aged 18 to 29 in good health. The chain carries TRBV18 and TRBJ1-2, with TRBD1 matching over 8 bases. CDR3 sequence reads: CASSPDRAGGYTF. DNA of the CDR3: TGTGCCAGCTCACCGGACAGGGCAGGTGGCTACACCTTC. The full variable domain, its missing parts supplied by reference TRBV18 and TRBJ1-2, is NAGVMQNPRHLVRRRGQEARLRCSPMKGHSHVYWYRQLPEEGLKFMVYLQKENIIDESGMPKERFSAEFPKEGPSILRIQQVVRGDSAAYFCASSPDRAGGYTFGSGTRLTVV.